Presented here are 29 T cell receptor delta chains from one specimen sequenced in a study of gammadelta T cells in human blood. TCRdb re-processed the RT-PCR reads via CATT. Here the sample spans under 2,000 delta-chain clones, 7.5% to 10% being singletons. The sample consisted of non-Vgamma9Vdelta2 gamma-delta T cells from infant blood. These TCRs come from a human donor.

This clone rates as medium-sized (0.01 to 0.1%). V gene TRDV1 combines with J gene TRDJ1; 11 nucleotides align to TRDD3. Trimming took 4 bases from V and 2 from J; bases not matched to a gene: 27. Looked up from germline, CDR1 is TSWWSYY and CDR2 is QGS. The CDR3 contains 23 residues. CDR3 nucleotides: TGTGCTCTTGGGGTACCCCGGCGCCTCAAATCTTTTTACTGGGGGATAGGGACCGATAAACTCATCTTT. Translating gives CALGVPRRLKSFYWGIGTDKLIF.

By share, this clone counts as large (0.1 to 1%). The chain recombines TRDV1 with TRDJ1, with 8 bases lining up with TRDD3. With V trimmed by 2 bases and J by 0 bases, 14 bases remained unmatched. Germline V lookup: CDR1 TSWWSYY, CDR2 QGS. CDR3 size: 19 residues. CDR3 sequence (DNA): TGTGCTCTTGGGGAAGGTAAATACTGGGGGCCAACAAACACCGATAAACTCATCTTT. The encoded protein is CALGEGKYWGPTNTDKLIF.

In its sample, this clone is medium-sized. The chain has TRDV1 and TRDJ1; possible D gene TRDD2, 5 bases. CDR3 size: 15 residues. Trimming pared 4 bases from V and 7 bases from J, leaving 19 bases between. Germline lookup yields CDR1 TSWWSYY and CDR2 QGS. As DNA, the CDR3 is TGTGCTCTTGGGGGGGCTTCCGACCAAGCTCGTAAACTCATCTTT. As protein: CALGGASDQARKLIF.

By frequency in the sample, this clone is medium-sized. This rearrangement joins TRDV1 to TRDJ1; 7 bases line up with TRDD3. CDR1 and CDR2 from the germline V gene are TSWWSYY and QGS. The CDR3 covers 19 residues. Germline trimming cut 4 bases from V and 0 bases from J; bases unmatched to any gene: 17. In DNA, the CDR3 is TGTGCTCTTGGGGGGAGAATGCCCGGGGGATCGATATACACCGATAAACTCATCTTT. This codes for CALGGRMPGGSIYTDKLIF.

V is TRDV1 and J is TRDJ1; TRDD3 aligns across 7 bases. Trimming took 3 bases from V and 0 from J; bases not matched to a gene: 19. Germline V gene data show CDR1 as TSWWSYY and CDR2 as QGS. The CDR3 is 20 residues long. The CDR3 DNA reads TGTGCTCTTGGGGAGTCAGGACCTAGGTCTGGGGGTCTACACACCGATAAACTCATCTTT. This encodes CALGESGPRSGGLHTDKLIF.

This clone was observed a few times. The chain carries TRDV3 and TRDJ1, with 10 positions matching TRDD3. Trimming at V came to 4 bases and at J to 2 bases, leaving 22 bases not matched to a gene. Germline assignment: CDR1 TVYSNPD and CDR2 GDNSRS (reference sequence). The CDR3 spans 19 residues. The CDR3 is CASNGSAAWGIKRTDKLIF. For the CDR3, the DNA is TGTGCCTCCAATGGATCGGCCGCCTGGGGGATAAAAAGGACCGATAAACTCATCTTT.

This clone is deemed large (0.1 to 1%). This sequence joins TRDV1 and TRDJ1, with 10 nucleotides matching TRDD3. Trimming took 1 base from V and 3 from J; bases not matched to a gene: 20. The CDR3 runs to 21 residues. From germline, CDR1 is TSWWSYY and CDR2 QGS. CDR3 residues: CALGERAFPVWGIEWADKLIF. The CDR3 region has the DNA TGTGCTCTTGGGGAACGGGCATTTCCTGTCTGGGGGATAGAGTGGGCCGATAAACTCATCTTT.

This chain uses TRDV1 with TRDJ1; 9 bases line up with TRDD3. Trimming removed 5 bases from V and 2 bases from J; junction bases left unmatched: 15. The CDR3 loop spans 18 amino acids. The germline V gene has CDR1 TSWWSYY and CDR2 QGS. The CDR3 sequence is CALGKGPLGDIGTDKLIF. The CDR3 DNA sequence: TGTGCTCTTGGGAAGGGACCTTTGGGGGATATTGGAACCGATAAACTCATCTTT.

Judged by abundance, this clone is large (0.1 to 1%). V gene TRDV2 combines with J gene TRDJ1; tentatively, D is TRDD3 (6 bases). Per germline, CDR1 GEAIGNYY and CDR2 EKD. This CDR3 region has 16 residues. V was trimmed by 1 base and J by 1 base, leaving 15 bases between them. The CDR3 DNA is TGTGCCTGTGACACTACTGGGTGTACGACCACCGATAAACTCATCTTT. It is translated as CACDTTGCTTTDKLIF.

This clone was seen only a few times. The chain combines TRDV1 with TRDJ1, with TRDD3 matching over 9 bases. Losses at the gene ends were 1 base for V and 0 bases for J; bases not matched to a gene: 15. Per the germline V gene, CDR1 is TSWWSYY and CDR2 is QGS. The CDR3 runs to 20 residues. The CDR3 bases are TGTGCTCTTGGGGAACATCGCCGACGAGGGGGATACTGGTACACCGATAAACTCATCTTT. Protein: CALGEHRRRGGYWYTDKLIF.

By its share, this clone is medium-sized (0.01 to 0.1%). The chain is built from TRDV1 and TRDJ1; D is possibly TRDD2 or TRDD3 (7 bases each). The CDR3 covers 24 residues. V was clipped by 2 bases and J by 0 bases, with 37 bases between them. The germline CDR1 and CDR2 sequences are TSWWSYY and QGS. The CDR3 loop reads CALGESVEEFLPWFWGAYTDKLIF. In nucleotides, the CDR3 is TGTGCTCTTGGGGAAAGCGTTGAAGAATTCCTTCCTTGGTTCTGGGGGGCTTACACCGATAAACTCATCTTT.

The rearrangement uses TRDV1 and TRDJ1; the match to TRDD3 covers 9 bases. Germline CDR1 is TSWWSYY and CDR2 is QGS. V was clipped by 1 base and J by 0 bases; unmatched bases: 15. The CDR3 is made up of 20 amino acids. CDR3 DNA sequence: TGTGCTCTTGGGGAACCCACTATTCTCACGTCTGGGGGATACACCGATAAACTCATCTTT. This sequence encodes CALGEPTILTSGGYTDKLIF.

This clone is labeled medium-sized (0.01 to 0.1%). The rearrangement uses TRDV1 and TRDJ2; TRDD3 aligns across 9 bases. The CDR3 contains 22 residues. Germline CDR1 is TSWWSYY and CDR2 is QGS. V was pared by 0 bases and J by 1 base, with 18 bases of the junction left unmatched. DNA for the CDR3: TGTGCTCTTGGGGAACTGGGATTCCCTTTACTGGGGGACCCCATTTTGACAGCACAACTCTTCTTT. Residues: CALGELGFPLLGDPILTAQLFF.

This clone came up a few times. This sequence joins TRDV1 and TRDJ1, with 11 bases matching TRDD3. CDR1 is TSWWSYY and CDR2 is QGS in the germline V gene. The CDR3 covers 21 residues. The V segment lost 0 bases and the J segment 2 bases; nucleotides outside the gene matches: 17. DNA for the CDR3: TGTGCTCTTGGGGAACTTCCCGTTTTTAGCTCTGGGGGATACAGTACCGATAAACTCATCTTT. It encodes CALGELPVFSSGGYSTDKLIF.

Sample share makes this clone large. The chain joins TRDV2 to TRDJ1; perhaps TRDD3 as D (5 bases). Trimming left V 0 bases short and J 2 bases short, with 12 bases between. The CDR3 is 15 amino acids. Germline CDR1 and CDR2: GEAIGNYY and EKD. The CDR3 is CACDTGRICTDKLIF. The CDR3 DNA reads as TGTGCCTGTGACACCGGGAGGATATGTACCGATAAACTCATCTTT.

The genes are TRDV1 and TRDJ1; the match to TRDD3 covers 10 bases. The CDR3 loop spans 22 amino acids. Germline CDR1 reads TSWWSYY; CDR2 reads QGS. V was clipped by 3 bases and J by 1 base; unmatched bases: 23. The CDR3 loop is CALGDQLSYVGWGILATDKLIF. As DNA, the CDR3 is TGTGCTCTTGGGGACCAACTTTCCTACGTCGGATGGGGGATACTGGCCACCGATAAACTCATCTTT.

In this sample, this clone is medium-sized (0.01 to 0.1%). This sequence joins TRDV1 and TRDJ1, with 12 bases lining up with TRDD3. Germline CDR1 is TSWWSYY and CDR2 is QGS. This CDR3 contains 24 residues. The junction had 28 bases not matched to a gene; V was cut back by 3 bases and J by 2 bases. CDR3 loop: CALGDPPGGTPAYWGIQTTDKLIF. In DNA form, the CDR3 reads TGTGCTCTTGGGGACCCCCCGGGAGGGACGCCGGCGTACTGGGGGATACAGACGACCGATAAACTCATCTTT.

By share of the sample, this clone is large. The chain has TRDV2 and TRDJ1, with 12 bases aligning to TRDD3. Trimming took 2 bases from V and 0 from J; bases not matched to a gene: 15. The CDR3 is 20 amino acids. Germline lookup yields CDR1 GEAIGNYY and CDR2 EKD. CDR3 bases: TGTGCCTGTGACAGGTACTGGGGGATACCCATCCATCCGTACACCGATAAACTCATCTTT. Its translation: CACDRYWGIPIHPYTDKLIF.

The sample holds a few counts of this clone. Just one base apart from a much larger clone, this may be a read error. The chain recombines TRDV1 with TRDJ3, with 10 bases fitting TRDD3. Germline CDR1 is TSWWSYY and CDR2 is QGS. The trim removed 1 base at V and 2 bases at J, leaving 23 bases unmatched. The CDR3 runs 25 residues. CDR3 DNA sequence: TGTGCTCTTGGGGAACGGGATCCTACCTCCTTTACTGGGGGATTCTTACCCTGGGACACCCGACAGATGTTTTTC. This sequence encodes CALGERDPTSFTGGFLPWDTRQMFF.

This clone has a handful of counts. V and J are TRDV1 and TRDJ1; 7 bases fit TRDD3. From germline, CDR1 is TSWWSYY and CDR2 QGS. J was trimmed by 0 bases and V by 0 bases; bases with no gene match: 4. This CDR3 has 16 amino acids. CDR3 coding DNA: TGTGCTCTTGGGGAACTGGGGGATGGGTACACCGATAAACTCATCTTT. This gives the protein CALGELGDGYTDKLIF.

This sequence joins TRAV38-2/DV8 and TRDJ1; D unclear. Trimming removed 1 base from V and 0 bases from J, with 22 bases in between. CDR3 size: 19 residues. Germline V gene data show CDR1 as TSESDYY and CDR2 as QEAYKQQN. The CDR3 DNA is TGTGCTTATAGGAGCCATCTCCTCCAATCCCCCCTGTACACCGATAAACTCATCTTT. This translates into CAYRSHLLQSPLYTDKLIF.

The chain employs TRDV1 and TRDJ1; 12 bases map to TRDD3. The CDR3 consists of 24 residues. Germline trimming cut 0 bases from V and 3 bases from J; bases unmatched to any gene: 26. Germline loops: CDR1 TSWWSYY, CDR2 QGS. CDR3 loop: CALGELITSRGLLGDTRWSDKLIF. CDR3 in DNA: TGTGCTCTTGGGGAACTAATAACTAGCCGTGGATTACTGGGGGATACAAGGTGGTCCGATAAACTCATCTTT.

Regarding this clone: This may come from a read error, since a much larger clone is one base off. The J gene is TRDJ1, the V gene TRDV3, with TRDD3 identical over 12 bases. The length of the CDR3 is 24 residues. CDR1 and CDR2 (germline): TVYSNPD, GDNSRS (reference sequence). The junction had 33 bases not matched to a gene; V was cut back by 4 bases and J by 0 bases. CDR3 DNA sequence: TGTGCCTCCGTCGCCCCTTACCGGGAAGCCTGGGGGATACGCCAGGGAGAATACACCGATAAACTCATCTTT. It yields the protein CASVAPYREAWGIRQGEYTDKLIF.

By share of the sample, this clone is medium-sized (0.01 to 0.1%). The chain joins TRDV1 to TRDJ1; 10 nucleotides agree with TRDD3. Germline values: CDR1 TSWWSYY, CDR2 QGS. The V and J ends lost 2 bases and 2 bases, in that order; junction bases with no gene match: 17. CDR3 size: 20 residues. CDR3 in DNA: TGTGCTCTTGGGGAAAGGTCGCTTGGGTTGAGACTGGGGGATACCGATAAACTCATCTTT. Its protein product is CALGERSLGLRLGDTDKLIF.

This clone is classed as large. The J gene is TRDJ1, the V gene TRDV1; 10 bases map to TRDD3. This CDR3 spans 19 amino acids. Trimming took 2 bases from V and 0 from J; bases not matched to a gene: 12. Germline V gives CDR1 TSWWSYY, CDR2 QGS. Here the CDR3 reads CALGEFLLGDVKYTDKLIF. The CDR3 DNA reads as TGTGCTCTTGGGGAATTCCTACTGGGGGATGTCAAGTACACCGATAAACTCATCTTT.

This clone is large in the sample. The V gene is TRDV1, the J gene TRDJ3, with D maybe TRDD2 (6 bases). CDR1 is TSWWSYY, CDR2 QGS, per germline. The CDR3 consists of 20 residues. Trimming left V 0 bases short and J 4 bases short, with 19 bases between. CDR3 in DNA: TGTGCTCTTGGGGAACTTGGCCTTCCCTTGGATAGTTGGGACACCCGACAGATGTTTTTC. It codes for CALGELGLPLDSWDTRQMFF.

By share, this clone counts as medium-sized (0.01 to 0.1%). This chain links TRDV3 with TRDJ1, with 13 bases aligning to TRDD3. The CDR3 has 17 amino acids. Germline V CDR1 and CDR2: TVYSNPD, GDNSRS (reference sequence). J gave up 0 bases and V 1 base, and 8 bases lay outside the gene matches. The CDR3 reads CAFILLGDTRYTDKLIF. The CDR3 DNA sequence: TGTGCCTTTATTCTACTGGGGGATACGCGGTACACCGATAAACTCATCTTT. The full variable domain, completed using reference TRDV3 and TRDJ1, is CDKVTQSSPDQTVASGSEVVLLCTYDTVYSNPDLFWYRIRPDYSFQFVFYGDNSRSEGADFTQGRFSVKHILTQKAFHLVISPVRTEDSATYYCAFILLGDTRYTDKLIFGKGTRVTVEP.

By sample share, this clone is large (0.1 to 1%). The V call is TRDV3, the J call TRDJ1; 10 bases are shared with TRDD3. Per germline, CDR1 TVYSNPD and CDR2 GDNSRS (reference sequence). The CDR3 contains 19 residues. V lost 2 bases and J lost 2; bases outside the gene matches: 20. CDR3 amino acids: CAFPPFRYWGMRKTDKLIF. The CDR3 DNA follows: TGTGCCTTTCCCCCTTTCCGTTACTGGGGGATGAGGAAAACCGATAAACTCATCTTT.

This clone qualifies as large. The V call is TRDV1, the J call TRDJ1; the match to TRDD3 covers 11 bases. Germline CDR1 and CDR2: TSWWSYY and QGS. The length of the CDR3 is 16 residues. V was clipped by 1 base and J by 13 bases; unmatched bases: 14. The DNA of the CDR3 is TGTGCTCTTGGGGAACCAACTATCTGGGGGATACATAGGGCCATCTTT. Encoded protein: CALGEPTIWGIHRAIF.